A single sample is the source of the 19 T cell receptor beta chains below, sequenced in a study of cytomegalovirus exposure and HLA in healthy donors. Only in-frame clones appear in the TCRdb table, and some are missing; sequencing was by immunoSEQ multiplex PCR. Of more than 95,000 clones in the sample, around 94% were seen once. The source material was PBMCs. These receptors all come from a woman under 30 in good health and CMV-seronegative.

With regard to this clone: Other DNA sequences within the sample encode an identical CDR3. V usage is TRBV9 and J usage is TRBJ1-5; 8 positions match TRBD1. The CDR3 covers 14 residues. Germline CDR1 and CDR2: SGDLS and YYNGEE. Trimming cost V 0 bases and J 5 bases; bases outside gene matches: 1. The CDR3 reads CASSVAGGHQPQHF. In DNA form, the CDR3 reads TGTGCCAGCAGCGTAGCAGGGGGCCATCAGCCCCAGCATTTT.

The chain employs TRBV10-1 and TRBJ2-1; TRBD2 matches 15 bases. CDR3 length equals 15 residues. Germline values: CDR1 WNHNN, CDR2 SYGVQD (reference sequence). Trimming took 5 bases from V and 7 from J; bases not matched to a gene: 3. CDR3 DNA: TGCGCCAGCAGTAGAGGACTAGCGGGAGGGAATGAGCAGTTCTTC. It specifies CASSRGLAGGNEQFF.

The rearrangement links TRBV6-1 to TRBJ1-1, with 7 nucleotides matching TRBD1. The germline V gene encodes CDR1 MNHNS and CDR2 SASEGT. There are 15 residues in the CDR3. Trimming cost V 4 bases and J 2 bases; bases outside gene matches: 7. CDR3 sequence (DNA): TGTGCCAGCAGTGTCTACAGGGGAGCAAACACTGAAGCTTTCTTT. The encoded protein is CASSVYRGANTEAFF.

The chain employs TRBV9 and TRBJ2-2; D may be TRBD2 (7 bases). The CDR3 consists of 16 residues. V was cut by 6 bases and J by 1 base, with 16 bases left in between. Looked up from germline, CDR1 is SGDLS and CDR2 is YYNGEE. The CDR3 loop is CASKKGGGGNTGELFF. The CDR3 DNA is TGTGCCAGCAAAAAAGGGGGGGGAGGGAACACCGGGGAGCTGTTTTTT. Together with reference TRBV9 and TRBJ2-2, the CDR3 gives the full variable domain: DSGVTQTPKHLITATGQRVTLRCSPRSGDLSVYWYQQSLDQGLQFLIQYYNGEERAKGNILERFSAQQFPDLHSELNLSSLELGDSALYFCASKKGGGGNTGELFFGEGSRLTVL.

The V and J genes are TRBV9 and TRBJ2-1, with 7 bases that match TRBD1. Germline loops: CDR1 SGDLS, CDR2 YYNGEE. The ends lost 4 bases at V and 3 bases at J; junction bases unmatched: 10. There are 16 residues in the CDR3. CDR3 coding DNA: TGTGCCAGCAGCCCATCTATTGGACAGGACTACAATGAGCAGTTCTTC. Its translation is CASSPSIGQDYNEQFF.

The gene calls are TRBV6-5 and TRBJ1-1; 7 bases align to TRBD1. The CDR3 totals 15 residues. Looked up from germline, CDR1 is MNHEY and CDR2 is SVGAGI. The V gene end was trimmed by 4 bases and the J gene end by 0 bases; junction bases not matched to a gene: 5. The CDR3 coding sequence is TGTGCCAGCAGTTTCCGGGGACAGTTGAACACTGAAGCTTTCTTT. It is translated as CASSFRGQLNTEAFF.

V and J are TRBV4-1 and TRBJ1-4; D is unclear. Germline CDR1 and CDR2: MGHRA and YSYEKL. With 8 bases removed from V and 1 base from J, the gap between germline ends came to 11 bases. The CDR3 runs 14 residues. CDR3 in amino acids: CASSSTGTNEKLFF. As DNA, the CDR3 is TGCGCCAGCTCTTCGACGGGAACTAATGAAAAACTGTTTTTT.

The V call is TRBV5-1, the J call TRBJ1-5; D is uncertain. Trimming pared 5 bases from V and 2 bases from J, leaving 20 bases between. Per germline, CDR1 SGHRS and CDR2 YFSETQ. The CDR3 contains 17 residues. CDR3: CASSRTPADRGNQPQHF. The DNA of the CDR3 is TGCGCCAGCAGTCGAACGCCAGCGGATCGGGGCAATCAGCCCCAGCATTTT.

The chain uses TRBV4-2 and TRBJ2-5; 7 bases are shared with TRBD2. Trimming took 0 bases from V and 2 from J; bases not matched to a gene: 6. The V gene's germline CDR1 is LGHNA and CDR2 YNFKEQ. This CDR3 is built from 16 residues. CDR3 coding DNA: TGTGCCAGCAGCCAAGACGGGGGAGGGCGGCAAGAGACCCAGTACTTC. Its translation is CASSQDGGGRQETQYF.

This sequence joins TRBV28 and TRBJ2-5; 12 bases are a match to TRBD1. This CDR3 is built from 15 residues. Trimming cost V 6 bases and J 3 bases; bases outside gene matches: 5. Germline V gene data show CDR1 as MDHEN and CDR2 as SYDVKM. The CDR3 DNA sequence: TGTGCCAGCAGGGGACAGGGGGCCGGGGAAGAGACCCAGTACTTC. Amino acids: CASRGQGAGEETQYF.

J is TRBJ1-6 and V is TRBV4-2; no clear D. The ends were cut back, 3 bases at V and 5 bases at J, with 11 bases in the middle. The CDR3 runs to 15 residues. Germline V CDR1 and CDR2: LGHNA, YNFKEQ. The CDR3 DNA follows: TGTGCCAGCAGCCATTCAGGTTTGGATAATTCACCCCTCCACTTT. It is translated as CASSHSGLDNSPLHF.

The chain employs TRBV10-3 and TRBJ2-1, with 9 nucleotides matching TRBD2. This CDR3 region has 18 residues. The germline gives CDR1 ENHRY, CDR2 SYGVKD. After removal of 0 bases from V and 0 bases from J, the junction contained 6 bases not matched to a gene. In nucleotides, the CDR3 is TGTGCCATCAGTGAGTCCGCGGGAGGGGGGGCCTCCTACAATGAGCAGTTCTTC. Translated: CAISESAGGGASYNEQFF.

V and J are TRBV7-2 and TRBJ2-3; possible D gene TRBD2, 7 bases. Germline V CDR1 and CDR2: SGHTA, FQGNSA. The CDR3 length is 18 residues. V gave up 1 base and J gave up 6 bases, with 23 bases separating them. The CDR3 region has the DNA TGTGCCAGCAGCTTAGGGCTGCGGCGGGGGCGCATTTCGGATACGCAGTATTTT. It yields the protein CASSLGLRRGRISDTQYF.

The chain has TRBV5-1 and TRBJ2-1, with 7 bases matching TRBD2. V trimming: 4 bases; J trimming: 4 bases; junction bases outside the gene matches: 5. There are 14 residues in the CDR3. CDR1 SGHRS and CDR2 YFSETQ come from the germline V gene. CDR3 sequence: CASSPGLTYNEQFF. Here the CDR3 DNA reads TGCGCCAGCAGCCCGGGACTAACATACAATGAGCAGTTCTTC.

This chain links TRBV5-1 with TRBJ1-1, with 12 bases matching TRBD1. V dropped 0 bases and J dropped 8; count of bases not matched to a gene: 2. The CDR3 runs to 14 residues. Germline CDR1 and CDR2: SGHRS and YFSETQ. The CDR3 DNA follows: TGCGCCAGCAGCTTGGGGGGACAGGGGGCCGAAGCTTTCTTT. It is translated as CASSLGGQGAEAFF. Based on the CDR3 plus reference TRBV5-1 and TRBJ1-1, the full variable domain is KAGVTQTPRYLIKTRGQQVTLSCSPISGHRSVSWYQQTPGQGLQFLFEYFSETQRNKGNFPGRFSGRQFSNSRSEMNVSTLELGDSALYLCASSLGGQGAEAFFGQGTRLTVV.

CDR3 loop: CAGGIGGAGYNEQFF. The CDR3 nucleotides read TGTGCCGGGGGAATCGGGGGGGCCGGCTACAATGAGCAGTTCTTC. This chain links TRBV2 with TRBJ2-1, with TRBD2 matching over 8 bases. J was trimmed by 3 bases and V by 11 bases; bases with no gene match: 12. The CDR3 is 15 amino acids. CDR1 and CDR2 (germline): SNHLY, FYNNEI.

This rearrangement joins TRBV28 to TRBJ1-1; tentative D call: TRBD1 (5 bases). Germline V gene lookup returns CDR1 MDHEN and CDR2 SYDVKM. V lost 6 bases to trimming and J lost 12 bases, with 20 bases between them. The CDR3 is 13 amino acids. The CDR3 here is CASRVQGLEFSFF. The CDR3 DNA reads as TGTGCCAGCAGAGTTCAGGGATTAGAGTTTTCTTTCTTT.

This chain joins TRBV6-5 and TRBJ2-7; weak D call: TRBD1 (6 bases). Trimming stripped 6 bases from V and 4 bases from J, with 19 bases between. The CDR3 totals 15 residues. The germline CDR1 and CDR2 sequences are MNHEY and SVGAGI. The CDR3 sequence: CASSLNRDSRYEQYF. The CDR3 DNA reads as TGTGCCAGCAGCCTCAACAGGGATAGCAGATACGAGCAGTACTTC.

The chain links TRBV9 to TRBJ2-3; D remains unclear. The CDR3 length is 11 residues. CDR1 and CDR2 (germline): SGDLS, YYNGEE. V was cut by 4 bases and J by 7 bases, with 7 bases left in between. The CDR3 sequence: CASSSGNTQYF. In DNA, the CDR3 is TGTGCCAGCAGCTCCGGTAATACGCAGTATTTT.